A selection of T cell receptor beta chains follows, all from one sample in a study of immune evolution from preneoplasia to lung adenocarcinoma. Repertoires were generated with immunoSEQ multiplex PCR, while TCRdb's copy carries only in-frame clones and drops some. The repertoire includes more than 9,000 clones, 80% to 90% of them detected once, and roughly 3.4% sits in the top ten. Input material: FFPE minimally invasive lung adenocarcinoma tissue. The source is a person aged 70 to 80 with lung adenocarcinoma. Each CDR3 is given without its conserved first and last residue. D genes are given only for firm matches.

TRBV4-1 | . | ASSQVAAAGNEQF
TRBV29-1 | TRBD1 | SVDGQGVYEQY
TRBV4-2 | TRBD2 | ASSQDRLAGHNEQF
TRBV6-5 | . | ASSYGAVNSYEQY
TRBV25-1 | TRBD2 | ASSGGLALSYNEQF
TRBV27 | . | ASKRTYGGVLDTQY
TRBV30 | . | AWSGPNEKLF
TRBV4-1 | . | ASSQEGQREEQF
TRBV6-4 | . | ASSVGSYNEQF
TRBV29-1 | . | SVAWMTEAF
TRBV27 | . | ASSFGSGNQPQH
TRBV7-2 | . | ASSLEIGRGWGYT
TRBV27 | TRBD1 | ASRDRVKNTEAF
TRBV6-5 | TRBD1 | ASSPGQALEKLF
TRBV5-4 | TRBD1 | ASSQRQGARWNEQY
TRBV2 | . | ASSNREQY
TRBV5-6 | . | ASSLVQGGYT
TRBV18 | TRBD1 | ASTTGQGGIGGYT
TRBV23-1 | . | ASSLVKSTTQYEQY
TRBV18 | . | ASSPRGAAGELF
TRBV7-9 | TRBD1 | ASSWTGATNEKLF
TRBV5-6 | . | ASSSTVNTGELF
TRBV30 | TRBD2 | AWSHGGGQETQY
TRBV10-2 | TRBD1 | ASSVTTGANSPLH
TRBV19 | . | ASSRRGGSTEAF
TRBV7-8 | . | ASRNDPERSDTQY
TRBV29-1 | . | SVELARNQETQY
TRBV6-5 | TRBD2 | ASSYVGLAEETQY
TRBV10-2 | . | ASSEFGQGNSPLH
TRBV6-6 | . | ASSQGQGTNNQPQH
TRBV25-1 | . | ASSLSYEQY
TRBV28 | TRBD2 | ASSSRTSVLEGANVLT
TRBV30 | . | AWSVQVGAGEQY
TRBV28 | . | ATERDSNQPQH
TRBV15 | TRBD1 | ATSPGQGTYEQY
TRBV19 | . | ASMGAPWTQY
TRBV19 | . | ASSMKGSGKPAYEQY
TRBV10-3 | TRBD2 | AIRAGGAGEQY